This is a list of T cell receptor beta chains from one sample in a study of blood T cell repertoires in COVID-19. Sequencing used immunoSEQ multiplex PCR; TCRdb keeps in-frame clones, though not all of them. The sample lists about 230,000 clones; roughly 85% were seen once. The source material was peripheral blood. All receptors derive from a man aged 50 or older with COVID-19, enrolled during active disease. CDR3s include the opening cysteine and the closing phenylalanine or tryptophan. A D gene is named only where the DNA matches it firmly. Clone size is given for some rows only: seen once, a few or many times, or a class if the clone is expanded.

>.|.|TRBJ1-2|TRBV18
TGTGCCAGCTCACCGTTGGGACAAGCCAATGGCTACACCTTC
CASSPLGQANGYTF
>TRBD2|.|TRBJ2-7|TRBV27
TGTGCCAGCAGTTTCCGGGGGGACGGAATGCTACACGAGCAGTACTTC
CASSFRGDGMLHEQYF
>.|.|TRBJ2-3|TRBV7-9
TGTGCCAGCAGCCCGGGATCTACTTATAGCACAGATACGCAGTATTTT
CASSPGSTYSTDTQYF
>.|.|TRBJ2-5|TRBV5-1
TGCGCCAGCACCCAGGGAAAGGGATCAAGAGAGGCCCAGTACTTC
CASTQGKGSREAQYF
>.|.|TRBJ2-5|TRBV7-2
TGTGCCAGCAGCTTTGACAGATTCCAAGAGACCCAGTACTTC
CASSFDRFQETQYF
>TRBD1|once|TRBJ2-7|TRBV25-1
TGTGCCAGCAGTGAATGGGGACAGGATACCTACGAGCAGTACTTC
CASSEWGQDTYEQYF
>.|few|TRBJ1-6|TRBV2
TGTGCCAGCGAGGGCCTCTCGGGATTTCCCCTCCACTTT
CASEGLSGFPLHF
>.|.|TRBJ2-7|TRBV6-2/TRBV6-3
TGTGCCAGCAGTTACTCGACTGGGGCAGGGTTTAGCTACGAGCAGTACTTC
CASSYSTGAGFSYEQYF
>.|.|TRBJ2-5|TRBV18
TGTGCCAGCCTCAGGGGAATGGAGGAGACCCAGTACTTC
CASLRGMEETQYF
>TRBD1|.|TRBJ1-1|TRBV19
TGTGCCAGTAGTATCCTCCGGGGACAGGAAGCTTTCTTT
CASSILRGQEAFF
>TRBD1|.|TRBJ2-7|TRBV2
TGTGCCAGCAGCACAGGGGTCCCCTACGAGCAGTACTTC
CASSTGVPYEQYF
>TRBD1|.|TRBJ2-7|TRBV24-1
TGTGCCACCAGTGGGACAGGCCTGGGGGAGCAGTACTTC
CATSGTGLGEQYF
>.|.|TRBJ1-5|TRBV12-3/TRBV12-4
TGTGCCAGCATGCGACAGGCAGGTCAGCCCCAGCATTTT
CASMRQAGQPQHF
>.|.|TRBJ2-7|TRBV30
TGTGCCTGCCCCTCCACGGCAGGGGAAGTCAACGAGCAGTACTTC
CACPSTAGEVNEQYF
>.|few|TRBJ1-3|TRBV5-4
TGTGCCAGCAGCGCACCAGGCTCTGGAAACACCATATATTTT
CASSAPGSGNTIYF
>.|once|TRBJ1-3|TRBV6-6
TGTGCCAGCAGCCTCGAAGGGACATTTGGAAACACCATATATTTT
CASSLEGTFGNTIYF
>TRBD1|.|TRBJ2-2|TRBV27
TGTGCCAGCAGTTTTGGTGAGGGGGCAGGCGGGGAGCTGTTTTTT
CASSFGEGAGGELFF
>.|.|TRBJ1-1|TRBV7-3
TGTGCCAGCAGCTCCGGGACAACGAACACTGAAGCTTTCTTT
CASSSGTTNTEAFF
>.|.|TRBJ1-1|TRBV14
TGTGCCAGCAGCCGACAAGGCGGGGCTTACACTGAAGCTTTCTTT
CASSRQGGAYTEAFF
>TRBD1|.|TRBJ1-1|TRBV5-4
TGTGCCAGCAGCTTACAGGGGGCGAATCCCGAAGCTTTCTTT
CASSLQGANPEAFF
>.|.|TRBJ1-5|TRBV3-1/TRBV3-2
TGTGCCAGCAGCCAGGTAGGGGGTCAGCAGCCCCAGCATTTT
CASSQVGGQQPQHF
>.|.|TRBJ1-3|TRBV5-5
TGTGCCAGCAGCTCGCTCCCTGCAAGCAGGTCTGGAAACACCATATATTTT
CASSSLPASRSGNTIYF
>.|.|TRBJ1-1|TRBV5-4
TGTGCCAGCAGCCCCTTCGTTAATGTGAACACTGAAGCTTTCTTT
CASSPFVNVNTEAFF
>TRBD1|.|TRBJ2-5|TRBV29-1
TGCAGCGTTGAAGATCTTCGTCCAGGGGGTATGGGAGAGACCCAGTACTTC
CSVEDLRPGGMGETQYF
>TRBD2|once|TRBJ2-7|TRBV11-2
TGTGCCAGCAGCCCCCACCTGGGCGGGGGGGCCGCCTACGAGCAGTACTTC
CASSPHLGGGAAYEQYF
>.|.|TRBJ2-1|TRBV7-3
TGTGCCAGCAGCTTACTACCGGGGATCTCCTACAATGAGCAGTTCTTC
CASSLLPGISYNEQFF
>.|.|TRBJ1-3|TRBV6-5
TGTGCCAGCAGTAGGGACTGGGGAAACACCATATATTTT
CASSRDWGNTIYF
>TRBD2|.|TRBJ2-5|TRBV10-2
TGCGCCAGCAGTGAAGGGACTAGCGCCAATCGCCAAGAGACCCAGTACTTC
CASSEGTSANRQETQYF
>.|.|TRBJ1-1|TRBV9
TGTGCCAGCAGCGTAGTGCATTCCAGGAACACTGAAGCTTTCTTT
CASSVVHSRNTEAFF
>.|.|TRBJ2-4|TRBV21-1
TGTGCCAGCAGCCCCCCCGGGACAGGGGAGGCCAAAAACATTCAGTACTTC
CASSPPGTGEAKNIQYF
>.|.|TRBJ1-2|TRBV19
TGTGCCAGTAGACCCTCCCCGCAGATCAACTATGGCTACACCTTC
CASRPSPQINYGYTF
>.|.|TRBJ1-3|TRBV30
TGTGCCTGGAGACGACTAAACACCATATATTTT
CAWRRLNTIYF
>.|few|TRBJ2-7|TRBV18
TGTGCCAGCTCACCATCCACCTACGAGCAGTACTTC
CASSPSTYEQYF
>.|.|TRBJ2-5|TRBV15
TGTGCCACCAGCGCCGAGGGTCCGGAGACCCAGTACTTC
CATSAEGPETQYF
>TRBD1|.|TRBJ2-1|TRBV6-5
TGTGCCAGCAGTTACTCTGGGACAGGGATTACGGATGAGCAGTTCTTC
CASSYSGTGITDEQFF
>TRBD1|.|TRBJ1-2|TRBV19
TGTGCCAGTAGTATGCTCGGACAGGGTGACGGCTACACCTTC
CASSMLGQGDGYTF
>TRBD1|.|TRBJ2-7|TRBV11-3
TGTGCCAGCAGCATCTCGGACAGGGCCGAACAGTACTTC
CASSISDRAEQYF
>.|.|TRBJ1-6|TRBV11-2
TGTGCCAGCAGCCCGCGGGAGAGCTCCTATAATTCACCCCTCCACTTT
CASSPRESSYNSPLHF
>TRBD1|.|TRBJ1-1|TRBV18
TGTGCCAGCTCACCGCGAGGGGGCGCGGACACTGAAGCTTTCTTT
CASSPRGGADTEAFF
>.|.|TRBJ2-7|TRBV5-1
TGCGCCAGCAGCTTGGATGCAGGGGGGACCTCCTACGAGCAGTACTTC
CASSLDAGGTSYEQYF
>TRBD1|.|TRBJ2-7|TRBV6-2/TRBV6-3
TGTGCCAGCAGTTCGCCCGGGACAGGCTACGAGCAGTACTTC
CASSSPGTGYEQYF
>.|.|TRBJ1-2|TRBV5-1
TGCGCCAGCAGCTTGGACAGAGTAGCGAACTATGGCTACACCTTC
CASSLDRVANYGYTF
>TRBD1|.|TRBJ1-5|TRBV2
TGTGCCAGCAGTGCCAGCCAGACAGGGGTGGGCAATCAGCCCCAGCATTTT
CASSASQTGVGNQPQHF
>.|.|TRBJ1-6|TRBV4-1
TGCGCCAGCAGCCAAGGACACGGTTTAACACCCCTCCACTTT
CASSQGHGLTPLHF
>.|.|TRBJ2-5|TRBV9
TGTGCCAGCAGCGTATTTGGTGCGGGCGGGCAGGAGACCCAGTACTTC
CASSVFGAGGQETQYF
>TRBD2|.|TRBJ2-2|TRBV9
TGTGCCAGCAGCGTAACTAGCGGGGACACCGGGGAGCTGTTTTTT
CASSVTSGDTGELFF
>.|.|TRBJ2-1|TRBV7-2
TGTGCCAGCAGCTTTTCGCGGGGAGCCTACAATGAGCAGTTCTTC
CASSFSRGAYNEQFF
>.|.|TRBJ1-2|TRBV18
TGTGCCAGCTCACCTCAGCGGGCTGGCTACACCTTC
CASSPQRAGYTF
>.|.|TRBJ1-1|TRBV27
TGTGCCAGCAGTACGGGGAACACTGAAGCTTTCTTT
CASSTGNTEAFF